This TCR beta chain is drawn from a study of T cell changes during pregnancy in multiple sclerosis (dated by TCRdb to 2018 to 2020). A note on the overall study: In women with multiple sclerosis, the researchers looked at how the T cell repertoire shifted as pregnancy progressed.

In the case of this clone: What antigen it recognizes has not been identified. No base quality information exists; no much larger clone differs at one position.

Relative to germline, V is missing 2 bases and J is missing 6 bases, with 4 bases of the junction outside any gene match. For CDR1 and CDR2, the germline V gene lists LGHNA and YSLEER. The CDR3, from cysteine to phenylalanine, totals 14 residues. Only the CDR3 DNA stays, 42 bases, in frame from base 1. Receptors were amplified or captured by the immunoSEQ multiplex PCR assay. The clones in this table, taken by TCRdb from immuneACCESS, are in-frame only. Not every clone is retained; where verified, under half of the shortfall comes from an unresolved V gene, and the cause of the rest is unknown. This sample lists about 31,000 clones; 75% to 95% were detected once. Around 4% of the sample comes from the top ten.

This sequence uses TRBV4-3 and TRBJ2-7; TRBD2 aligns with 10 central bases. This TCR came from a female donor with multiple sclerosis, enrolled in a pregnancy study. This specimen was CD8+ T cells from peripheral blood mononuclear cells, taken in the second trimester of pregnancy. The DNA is TGCGCCAGCAGCCAACTAGCGGGAGCCTCCGAGCAGTACTTC. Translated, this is CASSQLAGASEQYF.